This TCR beta chain is drawn from a study of blood T cell repertoires in COVID-19. Study at large: In each case, the material was cDNA or gDNA derived from T cells, B-cell-depleted T cells, or PBMCs.

Looked up from germline, CDR1 is MNHEY and CDR2 is SVGAGI. The V end was cut by 5 bases, the J end by 7 bases, with 9 bases between. This CDR3 has 13 amino acids. In Cohort 3, a recovered donor had either two negative PCRs, clearance, or symptom resolution. In the authors' workflow: For nucleated cells, counts were estimated from reference gene primer amplification. Produced via immunoSEQ multiplex PCR; TCRdb's table is partial and in-frame only. Clone size and the V and J calls come from that table; the DNA yielded D and trimming. The top ten hold around 2.9% of the sample, which has 250,000 to 350,000 clones, about 87% seen once.

The sample was PBMCs or T cells enriched from blood (not recorded which). The sequence derives from a woman in her 50s who had recovered from COVID-19. The chain has TRBV6-5 and TRBJ1-6, with D unresolved. CDR3 in amino acids: CASSRTGNSPLHF. The DNA for the CDR3 is TGTGCCAGCAGTCGAACCGGGAATTCACCCCTCCACTTT.